This record concerns one T cell receptor (beta chain) sequence. Its antigen is as yet unknown. Source study methods: Sequence data from immunoSEQ were junction-only and lacked quality scores; consequently, filtering differed. Measured with immunoSEQ multiplex PCR; TCRdb has only the in-frame clones, and not every one. V, J and clone size derive from that table, while D and trimming were established from the DNA sequence. The sample has about 1,900,000 clones, approximately 94% seen once. The V and J ends lost 0 bases and 4 bases, in that order; junction bases with no gene match: 9. CDR1 PRHDT and CDR2 FYEKMQ come from the germline V gene (reference sequence). The CDR3 sequence is 17 residues long. These data come from a study of shared clonotypes between healthy human individuals. Terminally differentiated effector memory CD45RA+ cells were excluded from the naive CD8 cells, which were CD45RO-negative and positively selected for CCR7.

Study-wide findings and caveats: The study generally estimated greater richness for naive than memory subsets. Across several donors, naive CD4 shared 5% to 6%, naive CD8 around 3.8%, memory CD4 2% to 2.5%, memory CD8 0.4% to 0.5%.

Material: naive CD8+ T cells sorted from blood. This chain connects TRBV13 to TRBJ2-7; 10 bases are a match to TRBD2. The TCR originated in a man younger than 35 in good health. In DNA, the CDR3 is TGTGCCAGCAGCTTAGGTGCTAGCGGGGGCCCTCCTTACGAGCAGTACTTC. This gives the protein CASSLGASGGPPYEQYF.